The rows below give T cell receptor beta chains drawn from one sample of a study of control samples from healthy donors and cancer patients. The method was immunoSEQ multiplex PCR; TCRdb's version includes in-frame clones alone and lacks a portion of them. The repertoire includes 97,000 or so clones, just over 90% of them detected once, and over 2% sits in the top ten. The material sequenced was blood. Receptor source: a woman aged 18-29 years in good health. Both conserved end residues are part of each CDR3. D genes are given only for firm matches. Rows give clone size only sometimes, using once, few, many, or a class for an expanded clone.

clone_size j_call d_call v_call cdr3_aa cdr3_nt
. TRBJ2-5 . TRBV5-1 CASSFGQETQYF TGCGCCAGCAGCTTTGGGCAAGAGACCCAGTACTTC
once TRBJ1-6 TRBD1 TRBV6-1 CASSERQGATLPLHF TGTGCCAGCAGTGAAAGGCAGGGGGCGACGCTCCCCCTCCACTTT
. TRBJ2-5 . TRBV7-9 CASSPRQDQETQYF TGTGCCAGCAGCCCAAGACAGGACCAAGAGACCCAGTACTTC
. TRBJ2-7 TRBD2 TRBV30 CAWASGTTYEQYF TGTGCCTGGGCCAGCGGGACCACCTACGAGCAGTACTTC
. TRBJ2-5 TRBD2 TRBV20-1 CSASTSGGAGETQYF TGCAGTGCTAGTACCAGCGGGGGGGCCGGAGAGACCCAGTACTTC
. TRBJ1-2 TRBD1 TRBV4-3 CASSQGTGGDYGYTF TGCGCCAGCAGCCAAGGGACAGGAGGGGACTATGGCTACACCTTC
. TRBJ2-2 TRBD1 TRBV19 CASSTRTGMNTGELFF TGTGCCAGTAGTACTAGGACAGGGATGAACACCGGGGAGCTGTTTTTT
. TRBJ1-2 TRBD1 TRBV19 CASSPTGVGYTF TGTGCCAGTAGTCCCACAGGGGTCGGCTACACCTTC
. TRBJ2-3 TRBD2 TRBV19 CASSMGTSGIDTQYF TGTGCCAGTAGTATGGGGACTAGCGGTATAGATACGCAGTATTTT
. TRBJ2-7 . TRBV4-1 CASSQKSGPSYEQYF TGCGCCAGCAGCCAAAAGTCGGGACCCTCCTACGAGCAGTACTTC
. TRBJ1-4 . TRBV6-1 CASSDWMQDEKLFF TGTGCCAGCAGTGATTGGATGCAGGATGAAAAACTGTTTTTT
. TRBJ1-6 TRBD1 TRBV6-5 CASSYFQGENSPLHF TGTGCCAGCAGTTACTTCCAGGGGGAGAACTCACCCCTCCACTTT
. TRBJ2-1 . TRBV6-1 CASSEAAWEQFF TGTGCCAGCAGTGAAGCAGCCTGGGAGCAGTTCTTC
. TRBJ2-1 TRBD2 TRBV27 CASSLELAVYNEQFF TGTGCCAGCAGTTTAGAACTAGCGGTCTACAATGAGCAGTTCTTC
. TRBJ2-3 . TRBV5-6 CASSLVQDTDTQYF TGTGCCAGCAGCTTGGTACAGGACACAGATACGCAGTATTTT
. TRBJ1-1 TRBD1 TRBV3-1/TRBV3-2 CASRPSHGQVEAFF TGTGCCAGCAGGCCTAGTCACGGACAGGTTGAAGCTTTCTTT
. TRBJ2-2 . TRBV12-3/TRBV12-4 CASSSPNTGELFF TGTGCCAGCAGTTCCCCGAACACCGGGGAGCTGTTTTTT
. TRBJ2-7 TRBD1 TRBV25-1 CASSESWTGANRPRSPYF TGTGCCAGCAGTGAATCATGGACAGGGGCGAACCGGCCCCGGTCACCGTACTTC
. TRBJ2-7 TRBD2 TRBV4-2 CASSQDSLAGSSYEQYF TGTGCCAGCAGCCAAGATTCGTTAGCGGGATCTTCCTACGAGCAGTACTTC
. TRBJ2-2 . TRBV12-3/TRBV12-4 CASGFNTGELFF TGTGCCAGCGGCTTTAACACCGGGGAGCTGTTTTTT
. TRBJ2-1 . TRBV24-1 CATSDLGGGASYNEQFF TGTGCCACCAGTGATTTAGGAGGGGGCGCGTCCTACAATGAGCAGTTCTTC
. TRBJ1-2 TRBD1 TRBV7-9 CASERQGSAYGYTF TGTGCCAGCGAGCGACAGGGTAGTGCCTATGGCTACACCTTC
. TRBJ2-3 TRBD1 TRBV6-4 CASSDGQATDTQYF TGTGCCAGCAGTGACGGACAGGCCACAGATACGCAGTATTTT
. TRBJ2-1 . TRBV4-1 CASSSPRPSPGVYNEQFF TGCGCCAGCAGCTCTCCAAGGCCGTCCCCCGGGGTGTACAATGAGCAGTTCTTC
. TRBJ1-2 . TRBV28 CASKSYGYTF TGTGCCAGCAAGAGCTATGGCTACACCTTC
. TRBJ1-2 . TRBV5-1 CASSPPPNTINYGYTF TGCGCCAGCAGCCCCCCCCCGAATACAATAAACTATGGCTACACCTTC
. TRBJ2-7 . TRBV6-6 CASSYTIPGPTYEQYF TGTGCCAGCAGTTACACTATTCCGGGACCCACCTACGAGCAGTACTTC
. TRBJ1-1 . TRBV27 CASSLFGHTEAFF TGTGCCAGCAGTTTATTCGGACACACTGAAGCTTTCTTT
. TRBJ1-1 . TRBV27 CASSPGGAEAFF TGTGCCAGCAGCCCGGGGGGAGCTGAAGCTTTCTTT
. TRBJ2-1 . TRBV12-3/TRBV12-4 CASSTWEDEQFF TGTGCCAGCAGCACTTGGGAGGATGAGCAGTTCTTC